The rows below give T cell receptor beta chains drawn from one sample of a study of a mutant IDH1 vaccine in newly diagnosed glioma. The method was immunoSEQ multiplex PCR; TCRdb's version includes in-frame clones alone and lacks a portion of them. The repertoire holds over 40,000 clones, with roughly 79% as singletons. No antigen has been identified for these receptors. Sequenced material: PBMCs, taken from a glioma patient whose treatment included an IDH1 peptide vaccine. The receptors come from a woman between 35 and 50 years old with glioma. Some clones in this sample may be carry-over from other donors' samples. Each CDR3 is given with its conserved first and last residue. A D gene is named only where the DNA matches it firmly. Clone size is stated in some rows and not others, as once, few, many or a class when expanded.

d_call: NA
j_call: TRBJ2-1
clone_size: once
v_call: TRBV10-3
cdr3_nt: TGTGCCATCAGGACTGAACAGAACAATGAGCAGTTCTTC
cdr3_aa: CAIRTEQNNEQFF

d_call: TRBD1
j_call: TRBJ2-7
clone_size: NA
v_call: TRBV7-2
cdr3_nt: TGTGCCAGCAGCTATGGGACAGGGATTTACGAGCAGTACTTC
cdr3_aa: CASSYGTGIYEQYF

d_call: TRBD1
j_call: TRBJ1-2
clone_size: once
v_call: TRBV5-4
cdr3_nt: TGTGCCAGCAGCCCCAGACAGGGGGTGAACACCTTC
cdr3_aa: CASSPRQGVNTF

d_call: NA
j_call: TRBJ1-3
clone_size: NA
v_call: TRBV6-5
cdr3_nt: TGTGCCAGCTCTGAGTTCTCTGGAAACACCATATATTTT
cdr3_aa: CASSEFSGNTIYF

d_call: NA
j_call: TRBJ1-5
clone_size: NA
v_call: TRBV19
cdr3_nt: TGTGCCAGTAACTATCTCCATTCCGTAGGGGAAGATCAGCCCCAGCATTTT
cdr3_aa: CASNYLHSVGEDQPQHF

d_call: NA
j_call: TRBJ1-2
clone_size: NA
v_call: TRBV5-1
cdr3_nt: TGCGCCAGCAGCTCGCAGGGATCATATGGCTACACCTTC
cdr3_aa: CASSSQGSYGYTF

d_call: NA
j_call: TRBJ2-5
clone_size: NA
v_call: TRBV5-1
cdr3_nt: TGCGCCAGCAGCCAGGACACGGAGGGGGAGACCCAGTACTTC
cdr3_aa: CASSQDTEGETQYF

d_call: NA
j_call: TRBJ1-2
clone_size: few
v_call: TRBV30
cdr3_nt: TGTGCCTGGAGTGTTGGACCTACCTATGGCTACACCTTC
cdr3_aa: CAWSVGPTYGYTF

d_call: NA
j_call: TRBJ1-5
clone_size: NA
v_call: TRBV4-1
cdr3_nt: TGCGCCAGCAGCCACCGGAGGGGGTTCGGTCAGCCCCAGCATTTT
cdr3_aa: CASSHRRGFGQPQHF

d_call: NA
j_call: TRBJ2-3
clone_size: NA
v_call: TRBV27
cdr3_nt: TGTGCCAGCATTGGGCTTGCAGATACGCAGTATTTT
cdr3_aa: CASIGLADTQYF

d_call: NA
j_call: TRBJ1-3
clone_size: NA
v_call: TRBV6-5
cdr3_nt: TGTGCCAGCACCTCGTCGGGAGACGGAAACACCATATATTTT
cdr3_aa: CASTSSGDGNTIYF

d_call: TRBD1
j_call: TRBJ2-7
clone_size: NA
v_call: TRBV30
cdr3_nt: TGTGCCTGGAGTTTCTCATTTCCCGGGACAGGGAGTTACGAGCAGTACTTC
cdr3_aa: CAWSFSFPGTGSYEQYF

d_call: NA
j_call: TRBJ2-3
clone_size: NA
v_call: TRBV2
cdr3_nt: TGTGCCAGCAGTGAACGTCCATATATGGATACGCAGTATTTT
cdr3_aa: CASSERPYMDTQYF

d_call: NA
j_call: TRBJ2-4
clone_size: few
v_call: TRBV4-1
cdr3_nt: TGCGCCAGCAGCCAAGTAGATGCGGAAAACATTCAGTACTTC
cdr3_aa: CASSQVDAENIQYF

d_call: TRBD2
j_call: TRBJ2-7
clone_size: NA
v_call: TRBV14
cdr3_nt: TGTGCCAGCAGCCAACAGCGGGAGTTCTACGAGCAGTACTTC
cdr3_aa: CASSQQREFYEQYF

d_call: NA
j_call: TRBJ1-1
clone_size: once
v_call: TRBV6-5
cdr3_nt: TGTGCCAGCTCTCCGTCCGGGGTCACTGAAGCTTTCTTT
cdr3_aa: CASSPSGVTEAFF

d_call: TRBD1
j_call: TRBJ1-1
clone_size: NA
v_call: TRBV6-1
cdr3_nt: TGTGCCACAGGGGGACCCGTAGCAGAAGACACTGAAGCTTTCTTT
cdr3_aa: CATGGPVAEDTEAFF

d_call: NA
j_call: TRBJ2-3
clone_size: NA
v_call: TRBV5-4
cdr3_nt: TGTGCCAGCAGCCGGACTATAGGGCTCGCAGATACGCAGTATTTT
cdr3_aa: CASSRTIGLADTQYF

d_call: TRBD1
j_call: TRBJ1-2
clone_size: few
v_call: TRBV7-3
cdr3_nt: TGTGCCAGCAGCTCGACAGGGGAGGATGGCTACACCTTC
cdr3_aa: CASSSTGEDGYTF

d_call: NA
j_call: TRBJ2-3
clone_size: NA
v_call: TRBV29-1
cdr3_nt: TGCAGCGTTCGGACCCCGGGGCGGGGTACGCAGTATTTT
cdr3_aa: CSVRTPGRGTQYF

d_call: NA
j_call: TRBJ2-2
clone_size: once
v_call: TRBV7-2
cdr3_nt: TGTGCCAGCAGCCCTTTAGCGGTGGAGCTGTTTTTT
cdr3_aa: CASSPLAVELFF

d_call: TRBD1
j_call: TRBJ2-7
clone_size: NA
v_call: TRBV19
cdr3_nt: TGTGCCAGTAGTGTTGACAGGGGGAATGTCTACGAGCAGTACTTC
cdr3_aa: CASSVDRGNVYEQYF

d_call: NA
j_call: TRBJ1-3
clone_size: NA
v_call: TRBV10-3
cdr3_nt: TGTGCCATCAGTGACGGACACTCTGGAAACACCATATATTTT
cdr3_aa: CAISDGHSGNTIYF

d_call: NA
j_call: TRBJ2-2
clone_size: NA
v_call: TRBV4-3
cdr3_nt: TGCGCCAGCAGCCCCACCGTGGCCGGGGAGCTGTTTTTT
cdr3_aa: CASSPTVAGELFF

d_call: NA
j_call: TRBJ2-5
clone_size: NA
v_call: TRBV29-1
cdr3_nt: TGCAGCGCACAAGAAGAGACCCAGTACTTC
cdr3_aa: CSAQEETQYF

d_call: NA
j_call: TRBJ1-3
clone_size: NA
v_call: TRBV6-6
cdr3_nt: TGTGCCAGCAGCGGACAAGCTGGAAACACCATATATTTT
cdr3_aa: CASSGQAGNTIYF

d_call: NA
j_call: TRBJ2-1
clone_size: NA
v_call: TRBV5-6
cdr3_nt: TGTGCCAGCGGGGTAGGTGAGCAGTTCTTC
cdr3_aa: CASGVGEQFF

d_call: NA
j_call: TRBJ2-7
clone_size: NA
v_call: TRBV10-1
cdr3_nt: TGCGCCAGCAGTGAGTCGAGGCCCGTTCCCTCCTACGAGCAGTACTTC
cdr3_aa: CASSESRPVPSYEQYF

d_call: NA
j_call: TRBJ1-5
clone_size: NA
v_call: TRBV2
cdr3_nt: TGTGCCAGCAGTGTTTCGCTAGGGGGGAGGAATCAGCCCCAGCATTTT
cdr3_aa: CASSVSLGGRNQPQHF

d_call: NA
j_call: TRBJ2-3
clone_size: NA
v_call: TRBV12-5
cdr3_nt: TGTGCTAGTGGTTTGATGGGGTGGGATACGCAGTATTTT
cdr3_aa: CASGLMGWDTQYF

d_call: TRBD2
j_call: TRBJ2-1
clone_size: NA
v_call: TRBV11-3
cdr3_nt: TGTGCCAGCAGCCCCGGGCTAGCGGGGGGGAATGAGCAGTTCTTC
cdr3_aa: CASSPGLAGGNEQFF

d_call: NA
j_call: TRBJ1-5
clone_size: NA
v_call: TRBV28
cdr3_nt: TGTGCCAGCAGACCAACAGGGAACAATCAGCCCCAGCATTTT
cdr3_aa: CASRPTGNNQPQHF

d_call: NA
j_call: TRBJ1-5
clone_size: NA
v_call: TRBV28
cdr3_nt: TGTGCCAGCAGTTTGGGGGGTTGGGGGGAGCATTTT
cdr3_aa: CASSLGGWGEHF

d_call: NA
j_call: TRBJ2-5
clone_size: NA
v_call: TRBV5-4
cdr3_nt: TGTGCCAGCAGCTTACCTTCAGGGTCTCAAGAGACCCAGTACTTC
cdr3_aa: CASSLPSGSQETQYF

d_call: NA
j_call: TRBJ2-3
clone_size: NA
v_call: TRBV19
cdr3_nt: TGTGCCACCCGGACGGGAGATACGCAGTATTTT
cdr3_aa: CATRTGDTQYF

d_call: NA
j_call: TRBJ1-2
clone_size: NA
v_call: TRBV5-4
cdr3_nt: TGTGCCAGCACCCAAAGAGAGCAGGTCGACTCTGGCTACACCTTC
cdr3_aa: CASTQREQVDSGYTF

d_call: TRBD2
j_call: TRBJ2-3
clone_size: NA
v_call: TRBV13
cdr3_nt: TGTGCCAGCAGCTTGGGACTAGCGGGGGGATCATCCACCGTCGATACGCAGTATTTT
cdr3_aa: CASSLGLAGGSSTVDTQYF

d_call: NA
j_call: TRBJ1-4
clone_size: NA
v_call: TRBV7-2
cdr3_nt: TGTGCCAGCAGCTTTGAAGCTTCTGTAGCTAATGAAAAACTGTTTTTT
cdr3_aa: CASSFEASVANEKLFF

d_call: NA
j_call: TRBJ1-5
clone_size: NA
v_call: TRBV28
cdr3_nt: TGTGCCAGCAGTTTTAGTAATAGCAATCAGCCCCAGCATTTT
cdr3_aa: CASSFSNSNQPQHF

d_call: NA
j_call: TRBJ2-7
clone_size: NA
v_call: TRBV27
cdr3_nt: TGTGCCAGCAGCTTAGGACTGGCCAAGACCCACGAGCAGTACTTC
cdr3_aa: CASSLGLAKTHEQYF

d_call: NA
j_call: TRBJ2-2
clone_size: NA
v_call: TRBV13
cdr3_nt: TGTGCCAGCAGCTCCCGGGCCCAGAACACCGGGGAGCTGTTTTTT
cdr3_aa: CASSSRAQNTGELFF

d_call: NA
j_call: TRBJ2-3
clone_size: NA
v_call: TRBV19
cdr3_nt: TGTGCCACCCGAGACAGGCCTGTCGCAGATACGCAGTATTTT
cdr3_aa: CATRDRPVADTQYF

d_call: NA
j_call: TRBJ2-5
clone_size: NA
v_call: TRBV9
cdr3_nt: TGTGCCAGCGGCTCCAGGAGAGAGACCCAGTACTTC
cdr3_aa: CASGSRRETQYF

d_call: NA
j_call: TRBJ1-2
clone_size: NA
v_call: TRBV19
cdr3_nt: TGTGCCAGTATTAAAGACAGATCTAACTATGGCTACACCTTC
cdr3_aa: CASIKDRSNYGYTF

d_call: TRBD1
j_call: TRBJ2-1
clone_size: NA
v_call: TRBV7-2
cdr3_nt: TGTGCCAGCAGCCGACAGGGATTATACAATGAGCAGTTCTTC
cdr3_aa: CASSRQGLYNEQFF

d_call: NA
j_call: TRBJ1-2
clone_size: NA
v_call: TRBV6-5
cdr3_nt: TGTGCCAGCAGTTACTCGGGAGAACTTACCTTC
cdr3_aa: CASSYSGELTF

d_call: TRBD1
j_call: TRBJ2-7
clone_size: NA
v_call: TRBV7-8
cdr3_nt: TGTGCCAGCAGCCGAAGGGGAACAGGGGTGGCAGACGAGCAGTACTTC
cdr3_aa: CASSRRGTGVADEQYF

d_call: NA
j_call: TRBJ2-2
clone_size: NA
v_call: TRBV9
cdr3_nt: TGTGCCAGCAGCGGACAGATTGCGTCCGGGGAGCTGTTTTTT
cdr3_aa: CASSGQIASGELFF

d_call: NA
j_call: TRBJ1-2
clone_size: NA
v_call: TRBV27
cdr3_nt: TGTGCCAGCAGTTCTGGGGGGCACCTTTATGGCTACACCTTC
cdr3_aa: CASSSGGHLYGYTF

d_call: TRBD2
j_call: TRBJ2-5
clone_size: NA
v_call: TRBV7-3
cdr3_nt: TGTGCCAGCAGCTTATGGGGGGGACAAGAGACCCAGTACTTC
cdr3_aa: CASSLWGGQETQYF

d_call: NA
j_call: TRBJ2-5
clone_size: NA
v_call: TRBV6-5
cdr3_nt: TGTGCCAGCAGCCGTGGACTAATCGGAGAGACCCAGTACTTC
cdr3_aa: CASSRGLIGETQYF